Below, 17 T cell receptor beta chains from the same sample are listed, as sequenced in a study of blood T cell repertoires in COVID-19. Profiled with immunoSEQ multiplex PCR; TCRdb holds only in-frame clones, not every one. The sample lists 90,000 to 120,000 clones; roughly 90% were seen once. The sample comprised peripheral blood. The receptors stem from a man aged 40-55 years with active or convalescent COVID-19.

The rearrangement uses TRBV6-5 and TRBJ2-7; 7 bases line up with TRBD1. V shed 0 bases and J 3 bases; nucleotides not matched to a gene: 5. The CDR3 is 15 residues long. Germline loops: CDR1 MNHEY, CDR2 SVGAGI. The CDR3 region has the DNA TGTGCCAGCAGTTACTCTGCAAGACAGGGCTACGAGCAGTACTTC. Translation gives CASSYSARQGYEQYF.

This clone was seen only once. The genes are TRBV28 and TRBJ2-2; 10 bases align to TRBD2. Trimming took 1 base from V and 6 from J; bases not matched to a gene: 2. CDR1 is MDHEN and CDR2 is SYDVKM in the germline V gene. This CDR3 is built from 15 residues. The CDR3 DNA reads TGTGCCAGCAGTTTATCTAGCGGGAGCGCCGGGGAGCTGTTTTTT. As protein: CASSLSSGSAGELFF. Variable domain in full (rest from reference TRBV28 and TRBJ2-2): DVKVTQSSRYLVKRTGEKVFLECVQDMDHENMFWYRQDPGLGLRLIYFSYDVKMKEKGDIPEGYSVSREKKERFSLILESASTNQTSMYLCASSLSSGSAGELFFGEGSRLTVL.

J is TRBJ1-5 and V is TRBV28; 7 nucleotides line up with TRBD1. CDR1 and CDR2 from the germline V gene are MDHEN and SYDVKM. The V and J ends lost 8 bases and 5 bases, in that order; junction bases with no gene match: 6. This CDR3 has 13 residues. The CDR3, as DNA: TGTGCCAGCCACGGGACAGTGCATCAGCCCCAGCATTTT. Its protein product is CASHGTVHQPQHF.

This clone was observed once. The V and J genes are TRBV28 and TRBJ1-5; no firm D call. Trimming stripped 8 bases from V and 6 bases from J, with 14 bases between. The CDR3 loop spans 13 amino acids. Germline-derived CDR1 and CDR2 are MDHEN and SYDVKM. The CDR3 DNA follows: TGTGCCAGCGCCAGGCTCTTGGGTCAGCCCCAGCATTTT. Its translation is CASARLLGQPQHF.

The chain links TRBV7-2 to TRBJ2-7; TRBD2 matches 7 bases. The CDR3 spans 14 residues. V lost 4 bases to trimming and J lost 0 bases; unmatched junction nucleotides: 3. From germline, CDR1 is SGHTA and CDR2 FQGNSA. CDR3 DNA: TGTGCCAGCAGCTGGGCTAGCGGCTCCTACGAGCAGTACTTC. This translates into CASSWASGSYEQYF. The variable domain in full, with the rest retrieved from reference TRBV7-2 and TRBJ2-7, is GAGVSQSPSNKVTEKGKDVELRCDPISGHTALYWYRQSLGQGLEFLIYFQGNSAPDKSGLPSDRFSAERTGGSVSTLTIQRTQQEDSAVYLCASSWASGSYEQYFGPGTRLTVT.

As regards this clone: The DNA is omitted, as the CDR3 cannot be located on it reliably, and the CDR3 follows TCRdb's listing. The V gene is TRBV30, the J gene TRBJ1-4; the D call TRBD1 from the table was never checked on the DNA. The germline gives CDR1 GTSNPN, CDR2 SVGIG (reference sequence). The CDR3 is 15 amino acids long, termini counted. The CDR3 loop reads CAWSELQAKGKNCFF.

This rearrangement joins TRBV7-8 to TRBJ1-6; D may be TRBD1 (5 bases). The CDR3 has 12 amino acids. Deletions cut 4 bases from V and 12 bases from J, with 10 bases between. From germline, CDR1 is SGHVS and CDR2 FQNEAQ. The CDR3 is CASSYAGGPLHF. Written as DNA, the CDR3 is TGTGCCAGCAGCTACGCCGGGGGACCCCTCCACTTT.

The chain carries TRBV6-6 and TRBJ1-4; tentatively, D is TRBD1 (5 bases). Germline CDR1 reads MNHNY; CDR2 reads SVGAGI (reference sequence). V shed 6 bases and J shed 2 bases, with 16 bases lying between them. This CDR3 contains 16 residues. This CDR3 reads CASRRGRFGTNEKLFF. The CDR3 bases are TGTGCCAGCAGGCGGGGCAGGTTTGGGACTAATGAAAAACTGTTTTTT.

The sample holds one count of this clone. This rearrangement joins TRBV5-1 to TRBJ2-7; D perhaps matches TRBD1 (6 bases). The CDR3 is 14 amino acids. The germline V gene encodes CDR1 SGHRS and CDR2 YFSETQ. Trimming pared 3 bases from V and 0 bases from J, leaving 10 bases between. The CDR3 is CASSSDSSSYEQYF. The CDR3, as DNA: TGCGCCAGCAGCTCGGACAGCAGCTCCTACGAGCAGTACTTC.

As for this clone: The sample carries other DNA sequences with the same CDR3. The V and J genes are TRBV15 and TRBJ1-1; TRBD1 matches 9 bases. V shed 1 base, J shed 6 bases, and the junction held 3 bases outside the gene matches. Germline-derived CDR1 and CDR2 are LNHNV and YYDKDF (reference sequence). This CDR3 spans 14 amino acids. CDR3 sequence reads: CATSRGGQGPEAFF. The CDR3 DNA reads TGTGCCACCAGCAGAGGAGGACAGGGGCCTGAAGCTTTCTTT.

This chain links TRBV7-8 with TRBJ2-1; 10 nucleotides line up with TRBD2. Germline-derived CDR1 and CDR2 are SGHVS and FQNEAQ. This CDR3 comprises 14 residues. Germline trimming cut 4 bases from V and 6 bases from J; bases unmatched to any gene: 3. CDR3 nucleotides: TGTGCCAGCAGCTACTGGACTAGCGGCAATGAGCAGTTCTTC. Translation gives CASSYWTSGNEQFF.

The chain links TRBV24-1 to TRBJ1-5; 7 nucleotides line up with TRBD1. The CDR3 spans 14 residues. V lost 6 bases to trimming and J lost 7 bases; unmatched junction nucleotides: 8. Germline V gene lookup returns CDR1 KGHDR and CDR2 SFDVKD. CDR3 coding DNA: TGTGCCACCAGTACAGGGGCCAAATTCCAGCCCCAGCATTTT. It translates to CATSTGAKFQPQHF.

The chain couples TRBV28 to TRBJ2-5; 8 bases align to TRBD1. The germline V gene encodes CDR1 MDHEN and CDR2 SYDVKM. V lost 2 bases, J lost 5 bases, and 13 bases stayed unmatched. The CDR3 spans 17 residues. CDR3 protein: CASSLRTTGGSDETQYF. In DNA, the CDR3 is TGTGCCAGCAGTTTAAGGACAACAGGGGGTTCAGACGAGACCCAGTACTTC.

This clone was recorded once. This sequence joins TRBV28 and TRBJ2-7; 12 bases map to TRBD2. The CDR3 is made up of 14 amino acids. The germline V gene encodes CDR1 MDHEN and CDR2 SYDVKM. J lost 2 bases, V lost 5 bases, and 1 base had no gene match. CDR3 DNA sequence: TGTGCCAGCAGTGGACTAGCGGGAACCTACGAGCAGTACTTC. Protein sequence: CASSGLAGTYEQYF.

The chain joins TRBV29-1 to TRBJ2-1; 8 positions agree with TRBD1. CDR1 SQVTM and CDR2 ANQGSEA come from the germline V gene. The J segment lost 7 bases and the V segment lost 7 bases, leaving 12 bases of the junction unmatched. CDR3 length: 14 residues. The CDR3 here is CSAFSKGQGNEQFF. The CDR3 region has the DNA TGCAGCGCGTTCTCAAAAGGACAGGGTAATGAGCAGTTCTTC.

Only a few counts were recorded for this clone. The chain carries TRBV5-1 and TRBJ1-1; possibly TRBD1 for D (5 bases). V lost 2 bases and J 1 base, leaving 6 bases between the germline ends. Germline CDR1 SGHRS, CDR2 YFSETQ. This CDR3 is 13 amino acids long. The CDR3 DNA follows: TGCGCCAGCAGCTTTACAGGGAACACTGAAGCTTTCTTT. This encodes CASSFTGNTEAFF.

V usage is TRBV27 and J usage is TRBJ1-3; 8 bases align to TRBD1. Germline V gene data show CDR1 as MNHEY and CDR2 as SMNVEV (reference sequence). V gave up 5 bases and J gave up 4 bases; unmatched junction bases: 4. CDR3 length: 14 amino acids. In DNA form, the CDR3 reads TGTGCCAGCAGTCTAGGGACAGGAGGAAACACCATATATTTT. Translating it yields CASSLGTGGNTIYF.